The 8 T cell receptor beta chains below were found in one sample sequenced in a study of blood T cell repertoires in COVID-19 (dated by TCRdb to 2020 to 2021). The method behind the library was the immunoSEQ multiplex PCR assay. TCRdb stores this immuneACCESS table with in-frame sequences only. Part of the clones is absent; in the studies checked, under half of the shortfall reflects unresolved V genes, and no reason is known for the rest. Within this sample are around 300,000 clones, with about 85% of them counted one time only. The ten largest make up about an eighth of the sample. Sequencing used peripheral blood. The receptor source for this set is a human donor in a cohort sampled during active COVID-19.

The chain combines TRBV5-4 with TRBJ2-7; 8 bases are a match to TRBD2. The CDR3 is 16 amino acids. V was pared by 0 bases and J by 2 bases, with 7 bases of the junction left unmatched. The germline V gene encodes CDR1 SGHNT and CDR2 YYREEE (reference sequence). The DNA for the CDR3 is TGTGCCAGCAGCTTGGGCGGGACTAGAACCCCCTACGAGCAGTACTTC. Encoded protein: CASSLGGTRTPYEQYF.

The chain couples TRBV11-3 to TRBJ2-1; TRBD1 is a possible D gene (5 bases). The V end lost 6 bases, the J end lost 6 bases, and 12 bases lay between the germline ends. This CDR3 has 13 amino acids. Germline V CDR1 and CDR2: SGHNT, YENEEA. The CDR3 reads CASSSRVGNEQFF. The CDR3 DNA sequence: TGTGCCAGCAGTAGCAGGGTCGGCAATGAGCAGTTCTTC.

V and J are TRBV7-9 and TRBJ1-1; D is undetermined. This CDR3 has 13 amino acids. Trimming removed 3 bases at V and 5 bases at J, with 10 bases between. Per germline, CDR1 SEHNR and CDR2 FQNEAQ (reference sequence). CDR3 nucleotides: TGTGCCAGCAGCTTGAATCGGGGAACTGAAGCTTTCTTT. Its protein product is CASSLNRGTEAFF.

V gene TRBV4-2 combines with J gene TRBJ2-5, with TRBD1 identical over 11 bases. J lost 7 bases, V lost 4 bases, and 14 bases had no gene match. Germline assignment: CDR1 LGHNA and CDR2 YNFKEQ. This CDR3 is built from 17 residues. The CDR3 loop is CASSRRPGTGGRGTQYF. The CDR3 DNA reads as TGTGCCAGCAGCCGCCGGCCTGGGACAGGGGGTAGGGGGACCCAGTACTTC.

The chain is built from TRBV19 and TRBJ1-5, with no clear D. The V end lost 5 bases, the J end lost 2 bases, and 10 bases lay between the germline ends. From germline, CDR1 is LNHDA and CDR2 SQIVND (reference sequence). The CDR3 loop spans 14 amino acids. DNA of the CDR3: TGTGCCAGTAGTCCCGGGAGTGGCAATCAGCCCCAGCATTTT. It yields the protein CASSPGSGNQPQHF.

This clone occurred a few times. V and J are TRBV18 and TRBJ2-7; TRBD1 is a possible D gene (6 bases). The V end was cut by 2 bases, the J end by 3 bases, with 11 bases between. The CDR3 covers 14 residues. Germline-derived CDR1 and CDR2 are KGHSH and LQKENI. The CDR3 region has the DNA TGTGCCAGCTCACCAAGACGGGACAACTACGAGCAGTACTTC. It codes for CASSPRRDNYEQYF.

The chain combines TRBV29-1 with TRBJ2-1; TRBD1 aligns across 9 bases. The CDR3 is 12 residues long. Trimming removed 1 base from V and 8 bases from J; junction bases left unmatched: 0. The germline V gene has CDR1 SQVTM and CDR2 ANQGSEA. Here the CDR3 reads CSVEGQGDEQFF. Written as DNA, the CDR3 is TGCAGCGTTGAAGGACAGGGGGATGAGCAGTTCTTC.

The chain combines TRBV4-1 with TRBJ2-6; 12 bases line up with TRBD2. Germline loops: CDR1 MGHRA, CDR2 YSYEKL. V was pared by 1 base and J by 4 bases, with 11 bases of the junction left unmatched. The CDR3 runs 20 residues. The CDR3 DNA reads TGCGCCAGCAGCCAAGGAGGACTAGCGGGACTATGGGGAGGGGCCAACGTCCTGACTTTC. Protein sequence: CASSQGGLAGLWGGANVLTF.